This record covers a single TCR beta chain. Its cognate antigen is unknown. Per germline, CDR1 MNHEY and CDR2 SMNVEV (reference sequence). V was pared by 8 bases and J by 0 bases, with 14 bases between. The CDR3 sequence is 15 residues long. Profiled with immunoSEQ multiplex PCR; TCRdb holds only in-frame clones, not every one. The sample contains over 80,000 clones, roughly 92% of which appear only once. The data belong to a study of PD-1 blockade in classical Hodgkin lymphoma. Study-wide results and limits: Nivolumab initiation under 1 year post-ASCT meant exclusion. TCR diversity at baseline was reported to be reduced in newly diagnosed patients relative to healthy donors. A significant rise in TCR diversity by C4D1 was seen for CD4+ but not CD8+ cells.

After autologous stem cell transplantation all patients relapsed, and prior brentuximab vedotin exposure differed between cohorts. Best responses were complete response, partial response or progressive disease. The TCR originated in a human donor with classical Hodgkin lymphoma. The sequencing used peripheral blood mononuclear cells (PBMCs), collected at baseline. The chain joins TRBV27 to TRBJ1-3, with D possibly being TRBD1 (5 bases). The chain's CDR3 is CASAQTVHSGNTIYF. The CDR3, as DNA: TGTGCCAGCGCTCAGACAGTTCACTCTGGAAACACCATATATTTT.